This entry features one T cell receptor (beta chain) sequence. Its specificity is not known. 5'RACE template switching with UMIs generated TCR beta cDNA. From the 5' RACE reads, TCRdb lists one entry per CDR3 protein and no DNA. The sample table includes 550,000 or so distinct CDR3 sequences. This CDR3 has 12 residues. Germline V lookup: CDR1 SNHLY, CDR2 FYNNEI. This sample stems from a study of T cells expressing NK-cell markers. Study information: It was from sorted CD3+CD56+NKG2C+, CD3+CD56+NKG2C- and CD3+CD56-NKG2C+ T cells that TCR beta repertoires came. Eight donors were sequenced, seven testing HCMV-seropositive and one testing seronegative.

Findings and caveats of the study: These clonotypes additionally ranked first within the CD3+CD56-NKG2C+ fraction of several donors.

Sequenced input: blood T cells: a sorted CD56 or NKG2C T cell subset, CD4+ or CD8+ T cells, or bulk PBMC T cells (not recorded which). This clonotype was obtained from a man in his late teens or twenties in good health. The chain couples TRBV2 to TRBJ2-7; TCRdb lists TRBD1, though no DNA is available to test this call. This CDR3 is CASSEAQGRGYF.